This TCR beta chain was captured in a study of blood T cells in healthy people across ages. Per the germline V gene, CDR1 is SGHTA and CDR2 is FQGNSA. The CDR3 totals 18 residues. Trimming at V came to 2 bases and at J to 5 bases, leaving 10 bases not matched to a gene. Next came a second PCR, run for about 7 to 12 cycles, which used a sample-barcoded 5' primer along with a J-beta primer mix. TCRdb reprocessed the 5' RACE reads with MiXCR, giving one entry per CDR3 protein. The sample gives roughly 500,000 distinct CDR3 sequences, around 24% of which show up once; approximately 10% is in the top ten. The same specimen was also included in a second study, on T cells of mothers and their children.

The sequence was collected from a boy younger than 18 in good health. The chain joins TRBV7-2 to TRBJ2-1; 12 bases are shared with TRBD2. The sequencing sample was made of blood. CDR3 protein: CASSLFVLAGGGNNEQFF. The CDR3 DNA reads TGTGCCAGCAGCTTATTTGTGCTAGCGGGAGGGGGAAACAATGAGCAGTTCTTC.